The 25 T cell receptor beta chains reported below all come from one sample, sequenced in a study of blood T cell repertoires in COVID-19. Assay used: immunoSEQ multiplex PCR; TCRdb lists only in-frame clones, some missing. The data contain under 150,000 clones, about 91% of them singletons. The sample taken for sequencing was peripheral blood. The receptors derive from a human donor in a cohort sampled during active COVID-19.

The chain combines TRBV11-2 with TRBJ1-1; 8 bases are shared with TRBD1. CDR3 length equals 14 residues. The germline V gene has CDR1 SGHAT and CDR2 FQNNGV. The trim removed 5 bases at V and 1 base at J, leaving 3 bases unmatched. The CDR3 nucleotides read TGTGCCAGCAGCGGCGACAGGGGGAACACTGAAGCTTTCTTT. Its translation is CASSGDRGNTEAFF.

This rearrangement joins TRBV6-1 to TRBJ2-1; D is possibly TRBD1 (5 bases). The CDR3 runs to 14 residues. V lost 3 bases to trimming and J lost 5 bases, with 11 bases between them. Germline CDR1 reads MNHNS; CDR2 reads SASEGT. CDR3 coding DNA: TGTGCCAGCAGTGACAGGGCAAAACACAATGAGCAGTTCTTC. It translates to CASSDRAKHNEQFF.

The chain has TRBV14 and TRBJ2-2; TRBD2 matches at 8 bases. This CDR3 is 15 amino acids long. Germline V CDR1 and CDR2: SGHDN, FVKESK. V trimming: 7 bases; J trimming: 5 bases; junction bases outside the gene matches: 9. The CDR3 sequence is CASKSLAGGTGELFF. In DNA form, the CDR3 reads TGTGCCAGCAAGAGTCTAGCGGGCGGTACCGGGGAGCTGTTTTTT.

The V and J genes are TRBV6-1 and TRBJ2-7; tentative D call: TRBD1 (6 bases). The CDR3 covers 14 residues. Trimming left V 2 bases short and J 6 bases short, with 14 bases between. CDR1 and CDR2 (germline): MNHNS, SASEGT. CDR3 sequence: CASSETGQSGEQYF. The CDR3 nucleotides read TGTGCCAGCAGTGAAACAGGACAGTCGGGCGAGCAGTACTTC.

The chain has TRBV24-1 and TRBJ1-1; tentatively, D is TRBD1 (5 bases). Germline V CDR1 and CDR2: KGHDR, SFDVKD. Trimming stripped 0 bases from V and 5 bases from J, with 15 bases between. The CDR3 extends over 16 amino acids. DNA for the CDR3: TGTGCCACCAGTGATTTGGGGAGGGGAGGGAAGACTGAAGCTTTCTTT. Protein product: CATSDLGRGGKTEAFF.

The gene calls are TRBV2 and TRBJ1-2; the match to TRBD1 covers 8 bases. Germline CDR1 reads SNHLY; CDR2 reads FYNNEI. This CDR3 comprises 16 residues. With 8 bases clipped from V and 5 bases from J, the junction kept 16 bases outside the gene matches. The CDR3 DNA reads TGTGCCAGCTCACGGAGGGCAGGGGGCTCTTATTATGGCTACACCTTC. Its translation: CASSRRAGGSYYGYTF.

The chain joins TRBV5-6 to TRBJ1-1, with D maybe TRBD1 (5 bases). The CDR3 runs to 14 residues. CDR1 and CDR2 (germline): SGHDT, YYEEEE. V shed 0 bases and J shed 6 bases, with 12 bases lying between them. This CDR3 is CASSLGAGKAEAFF. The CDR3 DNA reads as TGTGCCAGCAGCTTGGGGGCAGGGAAGGCTGAAGCTTTCTTT.

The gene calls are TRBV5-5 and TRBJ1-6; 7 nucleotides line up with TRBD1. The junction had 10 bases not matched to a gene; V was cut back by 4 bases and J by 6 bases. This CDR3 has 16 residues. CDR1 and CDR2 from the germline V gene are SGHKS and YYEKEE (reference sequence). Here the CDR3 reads CASSPPMSGGNSPLHF. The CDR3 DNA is TGTGCCAGCAGCCCCCCAATGTCAGGGGGTAATTCACCCCTCCACTTT.

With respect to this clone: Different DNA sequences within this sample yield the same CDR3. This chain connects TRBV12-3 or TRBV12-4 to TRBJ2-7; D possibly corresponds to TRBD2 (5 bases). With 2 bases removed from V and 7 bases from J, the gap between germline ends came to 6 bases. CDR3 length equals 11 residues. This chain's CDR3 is CASSLRGEQYF. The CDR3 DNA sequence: TGTGCCAGCAGTTTACGAGGGGAGCAGTACTTC.

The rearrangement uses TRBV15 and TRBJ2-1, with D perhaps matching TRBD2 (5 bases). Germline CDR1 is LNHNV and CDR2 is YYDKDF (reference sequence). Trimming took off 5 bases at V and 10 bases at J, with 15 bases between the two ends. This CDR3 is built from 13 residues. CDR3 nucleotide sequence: TGTGCCACCAGCCGGACTCGGGTAGTGGAGCAGTTCTTC. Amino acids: CATSRTRVVEQFF.

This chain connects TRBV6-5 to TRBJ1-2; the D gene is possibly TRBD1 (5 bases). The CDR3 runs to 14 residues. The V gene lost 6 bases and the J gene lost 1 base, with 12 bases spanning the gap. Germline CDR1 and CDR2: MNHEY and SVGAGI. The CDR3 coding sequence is TGTGCCAGCAGAGTCCGGGGGGTTAACTATGGCTACACCTTC. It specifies CASRVRGVNYGYTF.

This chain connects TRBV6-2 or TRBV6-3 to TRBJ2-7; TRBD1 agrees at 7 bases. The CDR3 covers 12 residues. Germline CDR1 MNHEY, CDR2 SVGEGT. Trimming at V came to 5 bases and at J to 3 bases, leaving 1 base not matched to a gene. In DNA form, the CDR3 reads TGTGCCAGCAGTCGGGACAGCTACGAGCAGTACTTC. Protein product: CASSRDSYEQYF.

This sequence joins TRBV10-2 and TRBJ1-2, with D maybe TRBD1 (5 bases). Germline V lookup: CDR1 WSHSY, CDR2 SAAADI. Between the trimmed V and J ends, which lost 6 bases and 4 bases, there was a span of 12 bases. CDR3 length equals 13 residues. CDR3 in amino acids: CASSLDSLYGYTF. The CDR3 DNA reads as TGCGCCAGCAGCCTAGACAGCCTCTATGGCTACACCTTC.

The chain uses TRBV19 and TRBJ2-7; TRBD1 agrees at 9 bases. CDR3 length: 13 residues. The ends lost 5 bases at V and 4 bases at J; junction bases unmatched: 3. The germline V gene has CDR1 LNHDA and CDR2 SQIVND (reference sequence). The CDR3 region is CASSGTGRYEQYF. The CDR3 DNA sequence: TGTGCCAGTAGTGGGACAGGGAGGTACGAGCAGTACTTC.

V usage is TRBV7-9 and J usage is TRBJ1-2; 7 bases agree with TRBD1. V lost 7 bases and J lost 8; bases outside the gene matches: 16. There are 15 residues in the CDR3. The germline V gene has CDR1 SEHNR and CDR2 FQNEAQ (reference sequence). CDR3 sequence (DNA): TGTGCCAGCACCCCCGGGGGACAGCGACAGGTCGGCTACACCTTC. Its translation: CASTPGGQRQVGYTF.

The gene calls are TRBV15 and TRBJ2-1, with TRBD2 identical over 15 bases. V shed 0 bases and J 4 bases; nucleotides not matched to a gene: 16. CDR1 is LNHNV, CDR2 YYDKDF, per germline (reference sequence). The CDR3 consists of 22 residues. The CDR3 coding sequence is TGTGCCACCAGCAGAGAATACGGGACTAGCGGGGGGACCTTCACGGGGTACAATGAGCAGTTCTTC. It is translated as CATSREYGTSGGTFTGYNEQFF.

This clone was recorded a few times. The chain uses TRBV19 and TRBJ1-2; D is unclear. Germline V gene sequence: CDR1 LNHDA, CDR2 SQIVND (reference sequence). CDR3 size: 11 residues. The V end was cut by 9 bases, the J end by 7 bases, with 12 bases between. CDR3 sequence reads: CASRQRGGYTF. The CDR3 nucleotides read TGTGCCAGCCGTCAGCGGGGTGGCTACACCTTC.

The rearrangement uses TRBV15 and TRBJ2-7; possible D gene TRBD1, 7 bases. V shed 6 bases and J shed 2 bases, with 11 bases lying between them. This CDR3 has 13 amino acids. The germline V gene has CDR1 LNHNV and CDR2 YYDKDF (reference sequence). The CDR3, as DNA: TGTGCCACCAGGCGGGACAGCACCTACGAGCAGTACTTC. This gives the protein CATRRDSTYEQYF.

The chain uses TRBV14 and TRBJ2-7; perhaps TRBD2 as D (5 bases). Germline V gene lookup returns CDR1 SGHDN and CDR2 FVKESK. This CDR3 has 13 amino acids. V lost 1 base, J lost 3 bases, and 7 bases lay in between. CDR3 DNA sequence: TGTGCCAGCAGCCAAGGGACTTACTACGAGCAGTACTTC. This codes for CASSQGTYYEQYF.

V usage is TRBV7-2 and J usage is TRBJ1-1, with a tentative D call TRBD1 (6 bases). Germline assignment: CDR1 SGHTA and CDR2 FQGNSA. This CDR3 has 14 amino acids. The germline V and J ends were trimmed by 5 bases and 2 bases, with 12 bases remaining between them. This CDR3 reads CASSPRTENTEAFF. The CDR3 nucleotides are TGTGCCAGCAGCCCTCGGACAGAAAACACTGAAGCTTTCTTT.

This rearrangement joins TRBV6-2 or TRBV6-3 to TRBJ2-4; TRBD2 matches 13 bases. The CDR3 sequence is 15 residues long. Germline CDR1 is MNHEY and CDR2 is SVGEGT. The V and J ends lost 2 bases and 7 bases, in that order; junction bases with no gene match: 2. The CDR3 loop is CASSYGLAGDNIQYF. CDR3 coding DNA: TGTGCCAGCAGTTACGGACTAGCGGGGGATAACATTCAGTACTTC.

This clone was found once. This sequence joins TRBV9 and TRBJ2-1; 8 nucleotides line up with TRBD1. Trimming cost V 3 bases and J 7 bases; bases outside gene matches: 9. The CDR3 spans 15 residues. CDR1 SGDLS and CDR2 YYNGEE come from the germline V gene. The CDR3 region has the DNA TGTGCCAGCAGCGCCGAGGGGGGACAGGAGAATGAGCAGTTCTTC. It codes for CASSAEGGQENEQFF.

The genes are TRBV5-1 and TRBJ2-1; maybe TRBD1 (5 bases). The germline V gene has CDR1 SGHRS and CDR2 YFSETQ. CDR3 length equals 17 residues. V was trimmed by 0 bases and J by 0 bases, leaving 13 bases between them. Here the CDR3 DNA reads TGCGCCAGCAGCTTGGAGGGGCAGGCCTTCTCCTACAATGAGCAGTTCTTC. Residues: CASSLEGQAFSYNEQFF.

The CDR3 loop is CASSQFLGRAGLFF. The DNA for the CDR3 is TGTGCCAGCAGCCAATTCTTGGGCCGGGCAGGGCTGTTCTTC. The V and J genes are TRBV3-1 (or the pseudogene TRBV3-2) and TRBJ2-1, with a weak D call TRBD1 (5 bases). The CDR3 runs 14 residues. V was pared by 2 bases and J by 15 bases, with 20 bases between. Per the germline V gene, CDR1 is LGHDT and CDR2 is YNNKEL (reference sequence).

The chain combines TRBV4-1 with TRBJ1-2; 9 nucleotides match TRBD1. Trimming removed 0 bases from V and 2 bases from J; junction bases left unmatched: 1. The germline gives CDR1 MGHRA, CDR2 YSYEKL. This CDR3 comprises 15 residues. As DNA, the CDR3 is TGCGCCAGCAGCCAAGAGACAGGGGGAAACTATGGCTACACCTTC. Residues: CASSQETGGNYGYTF.